This T cell receptor (beta chain) was recovered during a study of blood T cell repertoires in COVID-19. V was pared by 9 bases and J by 4 bases, with 7 bases of the junction left unmatched. The CDR3 sequence is 15 residues long. CDR1 is SNHLY and CDR2 is FYNNEI in the germline V gene. Clones were sequenced by immunoSEQ multiplex PCR, and TCRdb holds only the in-frame ones, with some missing. The data hold about 220,000 clones, with 70% to 85% observed a single time. Sequencing was carried out using PBMCs or T cells enriched from blood (not recorded which). The rearrangement links TRBV2 to TRBJ2-1; TRBD2 agrees at 12 bases. This sequence was found in a woman aged 55-69 years who had recovered from COVID-19. CDR3 protein: CARTSGSSGYNEQFF. CDR3 DNA sequence: TGTGCCAGGACTAGCGGGAGTTCAGGGTACAATGAGCAGTTCTTC.